What follows is one TCR beta chain and its context. The data stem from a study of T cell changes during pregnancy in multiple sclerosis. The CDR3 spans 15 residues. Trimming took 5 bases from V and 0 from J, leaving 8 bases between them. Germline assignment: CDR1 MGHDK and CDR2 SYGVNS. The table came from immunoSEQ multiplex PCR; TCRdb's copy has only in-frame clones and leaves some out. The sample consists of 95,000 to 100,000 clones, approximately 91% of them appearing once. This clonotype was obtained from a female donor with multiple sclerosis, enrolled in a pregnancy study. The V gene is TRBV25-1, the J gene TRBJ2-6, with D possibly TRBD2 on 5 matching bases. The specimen comprised peripheral blood, sampled in the second trimester of pregnancy. This CDR3 reads CASSSGFSGANVLTF. The CDR3 nucleotides read TGTGCCAGCAGTTCGGGGTTCTCTGGGGCCAACGTCCTGACTTTC.